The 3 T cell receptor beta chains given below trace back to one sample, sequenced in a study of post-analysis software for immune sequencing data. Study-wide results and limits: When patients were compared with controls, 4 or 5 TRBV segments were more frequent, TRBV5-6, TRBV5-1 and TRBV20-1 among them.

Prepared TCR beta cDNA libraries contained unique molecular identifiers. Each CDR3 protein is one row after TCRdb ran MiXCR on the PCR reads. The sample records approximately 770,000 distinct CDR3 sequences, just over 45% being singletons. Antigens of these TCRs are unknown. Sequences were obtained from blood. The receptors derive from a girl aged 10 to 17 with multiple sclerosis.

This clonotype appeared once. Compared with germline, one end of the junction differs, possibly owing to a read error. CDR3 sequence: CSVEGWERVNKQFF. Here the CDR3 DNA reads TGCAGCGTTGAAGGGTGGGAGAGGGTCAATAAGCAGTTCTTC. This rearrangement joins TRBV29-1 to TRBJ2-1; perhaps TRBD2 as D (5 bases). The CDR3 spans 14 residues. Germline CDR1 SQVTM, CDR2 ANQGSEA.

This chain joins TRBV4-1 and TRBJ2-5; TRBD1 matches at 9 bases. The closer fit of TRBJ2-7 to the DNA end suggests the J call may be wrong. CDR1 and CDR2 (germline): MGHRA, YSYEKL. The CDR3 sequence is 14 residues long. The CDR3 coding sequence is TGCGCCAGCAGCCAAGAGGGACAGGGACGCGAGCAGTACTTC. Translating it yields CASSQEGQGREQYF.

CDR3 nucleotide sequence: TGCAGCGTTGGGCATGGGCGGTACGAGCAGTACTTC. Translated: CSVGHGRYEQYF. The chain is built from TRBV29-1 and TRBJ2-7; D gene uncertain. Trimming removed 4 bases from V and 4 bases from J, with 11 bases in between. Germline loops: CDR1 SQVTM, CDR2 ANQGSEA. This CDR3 region has 12 residues.